This TCR beta chain was obtained from a study of shared clonotypes between healthy human individuals. Genomic DNA (from each subset) was split evenly across several immunoSEQ plates. Authors' processing steps: Filtering was not the same, since immunoSEQ gave junction-only sequences without quality scores. Profiled with immunoSEQ multiplex PCR; TCRdb holds only in-frame clones, not every one. That table furnishes V, J and clone size, whereas the DNA furnished D and trimming. This sample yields some 2.1 million clones, of which about 95% are seen a single time; about 1.1% belongs to the top ten. With regard to this clone: Its matching antigen is unknown.

Findings and caveats of the study: The donor pool, a small one, limited the genetic and exposure-history diversity represented.

In the naive CD8 group, cells lacked CD45RO and were positively selected for CCR7, so terminally differentiated effector memory CD45RA+ cells were left out. J gave up 2 bases and V 5 bases, and 3 bases lay outside the gene matches. The CDR3 contains 12 residues. Germline CDR1 is GTSNPN and CDR2 is SVGIG (reference sequence). Sequencing used naive CD8+ T cells sorted from blood. The clonotype comes from a man aged 18 to 29 in good health. The genes are TRBV30 and TRBJ2-7, with 7 bases identical to TRBD2. The CDR3 nucleotides read TGTGCCTGGGAGCGGGACCCCTACGAGCAGTACTTC. Translating gives CAWERDPYEQYF.